This T cell receptor (beta chain) was found in a study of blood T cell repertoires in COVID-19. Study-wide background: COVID-19 samples from acute and convalescent phases originated in the United States, Italy and Spain. The cDNA or gDNA used as material had been derived from T cells, B-cell-depleted T cells, or PBMCs.

TCRdb's table, derived via immunoSEQ multiplex PCR, lists solely in-frame clones and lacks some. The sample includes 200,000 to 300,000 clones, almost 90% of them seen just once. V dropped 5 bases and J dropped 1 base, with 16 bases sitting between them. The germline CDR1 and CDR2 sequences are SGDLS and YYNGEE. This CDR3 has 15 residues. The source material was peripheral blood. The chain is built from TRBV9 and TRBJ2-7; weak D call: TRBD1 (6 bases). This sequence was found in an older man with acute or convalescent COVID-19. CDR3 sequence reads: CASSEGDSRSYEQYF. CDR3 DNA sequence: TGTGCCAGCAGTGAGGGGGATTCCCGTTCCTACGAGCAGTACTTC.